Sequencing of this TCR beta chain was carried out in a study of blood T cell repertoires in COVID-19. Authors' data handling: Amplifying reference gene primers gave estimates of nucleated cell counts. Libraries were prepared by immunoSEQ multiplex PCR; TCRdb keeps only in-frame clonotypes and omits some of them. Clone size and V and J calls were adopted from that table, with D and trimming inferred from the DNA. The data hold roughly 73,000 clones, with roughly 84% observed a single time. This CDR3 is built from 14 residues. In germline, CDR1 is MNHNS, CDR2 SASEGT. V lost 4 bases and J 4 bases, leaving 13 bases between the germline ends. This clone was seen once.

The clonotype originates from a woman of 80 years or more with active or convalescent COVID-19. The sequencing sample was made of peripheral blood. The chain is built from TRBV6-1 and TRBJ1-1, with D perhaps TRBD1 (6 bases). The DNA of the CDR3 is TGTGCCAGCAGTGGGGAGGGGGGTCGCACTGAAGCTTTCTTT. Translating gives CASSGEGGRTEAFF.